This T cell receptor beta chain was captured in a study of T cell responses to AZD1222 COVID-19 vaccine. The J segment lost 6 bases and the V segment lost 5 bases, leaving 12 bases of the junction unmatched. The CDR3 runs to 17 residues. Germline CDR1 reads SGHTA; CDR2 reads FQGNSA. Libraries were prepared by immunoSEQ multiplex PCR; TCRdb keeps only in-frame clonotypes and omits some of them. Altogether 85,000 to 130,000 clones are present, 80% to 90% being singletons, with the ten largest covering about 3%. The sample was peripheral blood, taken on day 0 of AZD1222 vaccination. The receptor's source is an adult in good health. The chain employs TRBV7-2 and TRBJ1-6; 8 positions agree with TRBD1. The CDR3 nucleotides read TGTGCCAGCAGCCGTATAAGACGGACAGGGACTAATTCACCCCTCCACTTT. Residues: CASSRIRRTGTNSPLHF.